This passage covers 32 T cell receptor beta chains from one sample sequenced in a study of blood T cell repertoires in COVID-19. Method: immunoSEQ multiplex PCR; TCRdb's copy keeps in-frame clones and lacks some. This table holds a few hundred thousand clones, 86% found once. Sequenced sample: peripheral blood. The source is a woman in her forties or fifties with acute or convalescent COVID-19.

The J gene is TRBJ2-1, the V gene TRBV24-1; 8 positions agree with TRBD2. The length of the CDR3 is 14 residues. J lost 8 bases, V lost 6 bases, and 8 bases had no gene match. Per germline, CDR1 KGHDR and CDR2 SFDVKD. The CDR3 nucleotides are TGTGCCACCAGTAGACGCGGGAGGACCGATGAGCAGTTCTTC. It specifies CATSRRGRTDEQFF.

J is TRBJ2-5 and V is TRBV25-1, with 14 bases that match TRBD2. With 2 bases clipped from V and 5 bases from J, the junction kept 1 base outside the gene matches. The CDR3 covers 15 residues. Germline assignment: CDR1 MGHDK and CDR2 SYGVNS. The CDR3 sequence is CASSERLAGGETQYF. As DNA, the CDR3 is TGTGCCAGCAGTGAACGACTAGCGGGAGGGGAGACCCAGTACTTC.

In this sample, this clone turned up once. The rearrangement links TRBV5-4 to TRBJ2-7; D ambiguous. Trimming took 0 bases from V and 1 from J, leaving 5 bases between them. In germline, CDR1 is SGHNT, CDR2 YYREEE (reference sequence). This CDR3 is 13 amino acids long. The CDR3: CASSLEQSYEQYF. The CDR3 DNA reads TGTGCCAGCAGCTTGGAACAGTCCTACGAGCAGTACTTC. Drawing the rest from reference TRBV5-4 and TRBJ2-7, the complete variable domain is ETGVTQSPTHLIKTRGQQVTLRCSSQSGHNTVSWYQQALGQGPQFIFQYYREEENGRGNFPPRFSGLQFPNYSSELNVNALELDDSALYLCASSLEQSYEQYFGPGTRLTVT.

The rearrangement uses TRBV5-8 and TRBJ2-7, with a weak D call TRBD2 (5 bases). The ends were cut back, 5 bases at V and 2 bases at J, with 8 bases in the middle. The CDR3 covers 12 residues. CDR1 and CDR2 from the germline V gene are SGHTS and YDEGEE. The CDR3 spells CASRHGAYEQYF. The CDR3 DNA is TGTGCCAGCAGACACGGGGCCTACGAGCAGTACTTC.

The V and J genes are TRBV9 and TRBJ2-7; possible D gene TRBD2, 5 bases. Per the germline V gene, CDR1 is SGDLS and CDR2 is YYNGEE. This CDR3 spans 14 amino acids. The V end lost 0 bases, the J end lost 4 bases, and 11 bases lay between the germline ends. CDR3 protein: CASSVGSGLYEQYF. DNA for the CDR3: TGTGCCAGCAGCGTAGGCAGCGGCCTATACGAGCAGTACTTC.

A few counts support this clone. The rearrangement uses TRBV20-1 and TRBJ2-5, with 7 bases aligning to TRBD1. CDR3 length: 11 amino acids. From germline, CDR1 is DFQATT and CDR2 SNEGSKA (reference sequence). CDR3 sequence: CRGTDQETQYF. CDR3 sequence (DNA): TGCAGGGGGACAGACCAAGAGACCCAGTACTTC.

V gene TRBV9 combines with J gene TRBJ2-1; D gene ambiguous. Per the germline V gene, CDR1 is SGDLS and CDR2 is YYNGEE. Trimming removed 3 bases from V and 2 bases from J, with 12 bases in between. The length of the CDR3 is 15 residues. The CDR3 is CASSARRTTYNEQFF. CDR3 nucleotides: TGTGCCAGCAGCGCAAGAAGAACAACCTACAATGAGCAGTTCTTC.

V is TRBV9 and J is TRBJ2-5; 9 bases line up with TRBD2. With 4 bases clipped from V and 4 bases from J, the junction kept 5 bases outside the gene matches. The CDR3 totals 14 residues. Germline CDR1 SGDLS, CDR2 YYNGEE. The CDR3: CASSPTSGLETQYF. CDR3 nucleotide sequence: TGTGCCAGCAGCCCGACTAGCGGATTAGAGACCCAGTACTTC.

This clone was observed a few times. The V and J genes are TRBV19 and TRBJ2-2; D gene uncertain. Trimming shortened V by 1 base and J by 8 bases, and 5 bases separated the two germline ends. Germline lookup yields CDR1 LNHDA and CDR2 SQIVND (reference sequence). This CDR3 contains 12 residues. In DNA form, the CDR3 reads TGTGCCAGTAGTATAGTTTCTGGGGAGCTGTTTTTT. Amino acid sequence: CASSIVSGELFF.

The rearrangement uses TRBV19 and TRBJ1-5, with a tentative D call TRBD1 (5 bases). This CDR3 region has 17 residues. Germline CDR1 is LNHDA and CDR2 is SQIVND (reference sequence). Trimming took off 7 bases at V and 0 bases at J, with 19 bases between the two ends. CDR3 in DNA: TGTGCCAGTACCTCTGACGGACACGGGTATAGCAATCAGCCCCAGCATTTT. It specifies CASTSDGHGYSNQPQHF. The full variable domain, with the rest looked up from reference TRBV19 and TRBJ1-5, is DGGITQSPKYLFRKEGQNVTLSCEQNLNHDAMYWYRQDPGQGLRLIYYSQIVNDFQKGDIAEGYSVSREKKESFPLTVTSAQKNPTAFYLCASTSDGHGYSNQPQHFGDGTRLSIL.

The table lists this clone with a count of one. The J gene is TRBJ2-7, the V gene TRBV9, with D hard to call. This CDR3 is 15 amino acids long. Trimming stripped 4 bases from V and 0 bases from J, with 14 bases between. Germline assignment: CDR1 SGDLS and CDR2 YYNGEE. The CDR3 DNA reads TGTGCCAGCAGCCAACGCGCGGTCAACTCCTACGAGCAGTACTTC. This translates into CASSQRAVNSYEQYF. The full variable domain, completed using reference TRBV9 and TRBJ2-7, is DSGVTQTPKHLITATGQRVTLRCSPRSGDLSVYWYQQSLDQGLQFLIQYYNGEERAKGNILERFSAQQFPDLHSELNLSSLELGDSALYFCASSQRAVNSYEQYFGPGTRLTVT.

V usage is TRBV18 and J usage is TRBJ2-1; D is unresolved. The V gene lost 10 bases and the J gene lost 1 base, with 11 bases spanning the gap. Germline lookup yields CDR1 KGHSH and CDR2 LQKENI. The CDR3 extends over 13 amino acids. CDR3 region: CANQRGSYNEQFF. DNA for the CDR3: TGTGCCAATCAGCGAGGTTCCTACAATGAGCAGTTCTTC.

The chain employs TRBV5-1 and TRBJ2-3, with 11 nucleotides matching TRBD1. CDR1 and CDR2 from the germline V gene are SGHRS and YFSETQ. After removal of 3 bases from V and 0 bases from J, the junction contained 9 bases not matched to a gene. The CDR3 runs 18 residues. CDR3 sequence reads: CASSSGQGGSTSTDTQYF. The DNA for the CDR3 is TGCGCCAGCAGCTCGGGACAGGGGGGGAGCACGAGCACAGATACGCAGTATTTT. Drawing the rest from reference TRBV5-1 and TRBJ2-3, the complete variable domain is KAGVTQTPRYLIKTRGQQVTLSCSPISGHRSVSWYQQTPGQGLQFLFEYFSETQRNKGNFPGRFSGRQFSNSRSEMNVSTLELGDSALYLCASSSGQGGSTSTDTQYFGPGTRLTVL.

The chain joins TRBV5-4 to TRBJ1-2; 9 bases agree with TRBD1. Per the germline V gene, CDR1 is SGHNT and CDR2 is YYREEE (reference sequence). There are 15 residues in the CDR3. V trimming: 0 bases; J trimming: 4 bases; junction bases outside the gene matches: 4. This CDR3 reads CASSLGTGAVYGYTF. CDR3 sequence (DNA): TGTGCCAGCAGCTTGGGGACAGGGGCTGTCTATGGCTACACCTTC.

This chain uses TRBV4-1 with TRBJ2-3; 8 bases match TRBD2. The J segment lost 5 bases and the V segment lost 3 bases, leaving 10 bases of the junction unmatched. The V gene's germline CDR1 is MGHRA and CDR2 YSYEKL. The CDR3 consists of 16 residues. The CDR3 reads CASSQVPAGAVDTQYF. CDR3 DNA sequence: TGCGCCAGCAGCCAGGTCCCAGCGGGGGCGGTAGATACGCAGTATTTT.

The gene calls are TRBV7-2 and TRBJ2-7, with TRBD1 matching over 7 bases. V lost 4 bases to trimming and J lost 5 bases; unmatched junction nucleotides: 5. CDR3 length: 13 amino acids. CDR1 and CDR2 (germline): SGHTA, FQGNSA. The CDR3 coding sequence is TGTGCCAGCAGCTCCGACAGGGTGAACGAGCAGTACTTC. As protein: CASSSDRVNEQYF.

The chain is built from TRBV27 and TRBJ2-7; 8 bases agree with TRBD2. The CDR3 sequence is 13 residues long. The germline CDR1 and CDR2 sequences are MNHEY and SMNVEV (reference sequence). V lost 8 bases and J lost 2; bases outside the gene matches: 5. CDR3 amino acids: CASASGGPYEQYF. CDR3 DNA: TGTGCCAGCGCCTCGGGGGGGCCCTACGAGCAGTACTTC.

The V and J genes are TRBV28 and TRBJ2-7; tentative D call: TRBD1 (6 bases). This CDR3 has 17 residues. The germline gives CDR1 MDHEN, CDR2 SYDVKM. Trimming left V 1 base short and J 5 bases short, with 21 bases between. The CDR3 coding sequence is TGTGCCAGCAGTTTATATTCACACAGGGACGCGTGGAACGAGCAGTACTTC. It encodes CASSLYSHRDAWNEQYF.

This chain links TRBV28 with TRBJ1-2; maybe TRBD1 (5 bases). This CDR3 has 14 residues. V lost 5 bases and J lost 0, with 10 bases in between. Germline V lookup: CDR1 MDHEN, CDR2 SYDVKM. CDR3 in DNA: TGTGCCAGCAGTGCAGACAGATCTAACTATGGCTACACCTTC. Translating gives CASSADRSNYGYTF.

This clone was picked up one time. The chain joins TRBV28 to TRBJ1-2; D is uncertain. Germline values: CDR1 MDHEN, CDR2 SYDVKM. The CDR3 sequence is 15 residues long. V was cut by 4 bases and J by 8 bases, with 20 bases left in between. The chain's CDR3 is CASSSLRRRLYGYTF. The CDR3 nucleotides read TGTGCCAGCAGTTCCCTACGGAGACGACTATACGGCTACACCTTC.

In its sample, this clone was seen once. The chain carries TRBV6-2 or TRBV6-3 and TRBJ2-3; 12 bases are a match to TRBD2. The CDR3 length is 15 residues. With V trimmed by 6 bases and J by 6 bases, 7 bases remained unmatched. CDR1 and CDR2 from the germline V gene are MNHEY and SVGEGT. CDR3 bases: TGTGCCAGCAGCAAACTAGCGGGAGGAGGGGATACGCAGTATTTT. This encodes CASSKLAGGGDTQYF.

The sample holds a few counts of this clone. The rearrangement uses TRBV11-2 and TRBJ2-7; 7 nucleotides align to TRBD2. J lost 0 bases, V lost 1 base, and 9 bases had no gene match. Germline V gene lookup returns CDR1 SGHAT and CDR2 FQNNGV. CDR3 length equals 17 residues. CDR3 sequence (DNA): TGTGCCAGCAGCTTAGGCCCTCCTAGCGGAGGCTCCTACGAGCAGTACTTC. It codes for CASSLGPPSGGSYEQYF.

CDR3 bases: TGCGCCAGCAGCACTAACACGTATGAGCAGTTCTTC. Encoded protein: CASSTNTYEQFF. V usage is TRBV10-2 and J usage is TRBJ2-1; no firm D call. V lost 6 bases, J lost 8 bases, and 11 bases lay in between. This CDR3 spans 12 amino acids. Germline assignment: CDR1 WSHSY and CDR2 SAAADI.

The genes are TRBV6-5 and TRBJ1-1; possible D gene TRBD1, 6 bases. The CDR3 loop spans 13 amino acids. V was trimmed by 6 bases and J by 1 base, leaving 9 bases between them. Germline V gene sequence: CDR1 MNHEY, CDR2 SVGAGI. In nucleotides, the CDR3 is TGTGCCAGCAGCGCACAGGGGAACACTGAAGCTTTCTTT. Encoded protein: CASSAQGNTEAFF.

J is TRBJ1-1 and V is TRBV29-1; the match to TRBD1 covers 12 bases. The germline V gene encodes CDR1 SQVTM and CDR2 ANQGSEA. V was clipped by 4 bases and J by 5 bases; unmatched bases: 8. The CDR3 has 15 amino acids. The CDR3 reads CSVGGTGGAWTEAFF. CDR3 coding DNA: TGCAGCGTTGGGGGGACAGGGGGCGCATGGACTGAAGCTTTCTTT.

V and J are TRBV3-1 (or the pseudogene TRBV3-2) and TRBJ2-3; TRBD1 might be the D (5 bases). Germline-derived CDR1 and CDR2 are LGHDT and YNNKEL (reference sequence). The CDR3 consists of 16 residues. V was cut by 1 base and J by 0 bases, with 11 bases left in between. The CDR3 nucleotides are TGTGCCAGCAGCCAAGTCGACAGCCCGAGCACAGATACGCAGTATTTT. Its protein product is CASSQVDSPSTDTQYF.

The chain has TRBV18 and TRBJ1-3, with 7 nucleotides matching TRBD1. CDR3 size: 17 residues. V was pared by 1 base and J by 0 bases, with 6 bases of the junction left unmatched. Germline V lookup: CDR1 KGHSH, CDR2 LQKENI. In DNA form, the CDR3 reads TGTGCCAGCTCACCACTCCAGACAGGGAACTCTGGAAACACCATATATTTT. Translation gives CASSPLQTGNSGNTIYF. The full variable domain, its missing parts supplied by reference TRBV18 and TRBJ1-3, is NAGVMQNPRHLVRRRGQEARLRCSPMKGHSHVYWYRQLPEEGLKFMVYLQKENIIDESGMPKERFSAEFPKEGPSILRIQQVVRGDSAAYFCASSPLQTGNSGNTIYFGEGSWLTVV.

The CDR3 bases are TGTGCCAGCAGCTTAGCGGCTAGCGGGAGAACCCAGCAGTTCTTC. Its protein is CASSLAASGRTQQFF. The chain employs TRBV7-2 and TRBJ2-1; 10 bases match TRBD2. The V segment lost 0 bases and the J segment 11 bases; nucleotides outside the gene matches: 7. The CDR3 has 15 amino acids. Germline lookup yields CDR1 SGHTA and CDR2 FQGNSA. Complete variable domain (other parts from reference TRBV7-2 and TRBJ2-1): GAGVSQSPSNKVTEKGKDVELRCDPISGHTALYWYRQSLGQGLEFLIYFQGNSAPDKSGLPSDRFSAERTGGSVSTLTIQRTQQEDSAVYLCASSLAASGRTQQFFGPGTRLTVL.

The J gene is TRBJ2-2, the V gene TRBV27, with TRBD1 matching 7 bases. The germline gives CDR1 MNHEY, CDR2 SMNVEV (reference sequence). The V segment lost 7 bases and the J segment 1 base; nucleotides outside the gene matches: 3. The CDR3 totals 14 residues. CDR3 loop: CASTRTGNTGELFF. CDR3 DNA: TGTGCCAGCACCCGGACAGGGAACACCGGGGAGCTGTTTTTT.

The genes are TRBV18 and TRBJ1-2, with 9 bases identical to TRBD1. The trim removed 6 bases at V and 1 base at J, leaving 3 bases unmatched. The CDR3 runs 14 residues. Germline V gene sequence: CDR1 KGHSH, CDR2 LQKENI. Here the CDR3 reads CASSGQGLNYGYTF. CDR3 DNA: TGTGCCAGCTCCGGACAGGGGCTTAACTATGGCTACACCTTC.

The chain uses TRBV23-1 and TRBJ2-5; D is ambiguous. TRBV23-1 is assigned to the ORF class and has an uncertain function. The CDR3 is 11 residues long. Trimming took off 3 bases at V and 7 bases at J, with 6 bases between the two ends. Here the CDR3 reads CASSQRRTQYF. The CDR3 region has the DNA TGCGCCAGCAGTCAGCGTCGGACCCAGTACTTC.

The V call is TRBV28, the J call TRBJ1-1; TRBD1 might be the D (5 bases). V was cut by 6 bases and J by 0 bases, with 11 bases left in between. CDR3 size: 14 residues. Germline CDR1 and CDR2: MDHEN and SYDVKM. The CDR3 loop is CASRNPGVNTEAFF. The CDR3 DNA sequence: TGTGCCAGCAGAAACCCGGGGGTGAACACTGAAGCTTTCTTT.